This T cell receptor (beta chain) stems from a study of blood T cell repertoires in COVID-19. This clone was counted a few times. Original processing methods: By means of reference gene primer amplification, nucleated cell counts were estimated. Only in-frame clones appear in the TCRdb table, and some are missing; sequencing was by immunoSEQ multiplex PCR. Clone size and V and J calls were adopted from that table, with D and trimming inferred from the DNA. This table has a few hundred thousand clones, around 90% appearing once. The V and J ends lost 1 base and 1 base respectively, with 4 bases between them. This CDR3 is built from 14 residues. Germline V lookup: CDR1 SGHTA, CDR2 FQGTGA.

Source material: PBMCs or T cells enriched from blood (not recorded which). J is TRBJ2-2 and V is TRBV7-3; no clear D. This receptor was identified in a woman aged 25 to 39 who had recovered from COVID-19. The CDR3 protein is CASSLIRNTGELFF. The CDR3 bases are TGTGCCAGCAGCTTAATTCGGAACACCGGGGAGCTGTTTTTT.